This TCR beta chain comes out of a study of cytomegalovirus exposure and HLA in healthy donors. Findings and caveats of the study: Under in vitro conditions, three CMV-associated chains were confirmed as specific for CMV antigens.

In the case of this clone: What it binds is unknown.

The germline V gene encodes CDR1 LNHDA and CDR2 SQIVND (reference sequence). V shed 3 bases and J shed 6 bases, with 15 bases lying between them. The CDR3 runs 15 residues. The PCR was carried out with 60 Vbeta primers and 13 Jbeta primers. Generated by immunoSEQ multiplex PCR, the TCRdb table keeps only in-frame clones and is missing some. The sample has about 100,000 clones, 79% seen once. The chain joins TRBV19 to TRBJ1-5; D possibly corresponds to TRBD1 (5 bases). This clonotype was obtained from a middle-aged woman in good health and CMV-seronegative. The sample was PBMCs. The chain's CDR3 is CASSISLGGRQPQHF. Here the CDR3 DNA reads TGTGCCAGTAGTATTTCTTTGGGGGGACGTCAGCCCCAGCATTTT.